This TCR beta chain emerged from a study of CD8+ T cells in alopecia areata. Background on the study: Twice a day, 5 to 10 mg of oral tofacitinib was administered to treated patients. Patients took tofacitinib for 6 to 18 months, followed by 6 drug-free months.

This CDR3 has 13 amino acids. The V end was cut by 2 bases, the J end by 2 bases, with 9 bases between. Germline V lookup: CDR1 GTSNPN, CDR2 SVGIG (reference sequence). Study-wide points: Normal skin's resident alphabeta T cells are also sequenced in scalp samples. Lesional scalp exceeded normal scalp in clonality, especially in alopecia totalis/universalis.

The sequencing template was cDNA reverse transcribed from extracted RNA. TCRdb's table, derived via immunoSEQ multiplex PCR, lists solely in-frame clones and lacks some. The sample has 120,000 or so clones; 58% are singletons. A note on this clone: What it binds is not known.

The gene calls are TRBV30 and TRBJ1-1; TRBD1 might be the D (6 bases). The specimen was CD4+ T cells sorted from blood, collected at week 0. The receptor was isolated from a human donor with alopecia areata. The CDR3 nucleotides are TGTGCCTGGAGTACAGGGCGAAACACTGAAGCTTTCTTT. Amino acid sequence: CAWSTGRNTEAFF.